This TCR beta chain was sequenced during a study of shared clonotypes between healthy human individuals. About the research overall: Each donor's CD8 memory used one plate, CD8 naive two, each CD4 subset three.

Trimming took 10 bases from V and 3 from J; bases not matched to a gene: 14. Germline-derived CDR1 and CDR2 are MNHEY and SMNVEV (reference sequence). There are 15 residues in the CDR3. Subsets obtained from CD4+ cells comprised CD45RA+ naive and CD45RA-negative memory cells. The deep-level immunoSEQ assay was used. Assay: immunoSEQ multiplex PCR; the TCRdb copy retains only in-frame clones and omits some. The sample has 730,000 or so clones; 72% are singletons. The sequenced sample was memory CD4+ T cells sorted from blood. This sample's subset: CD45RA-negative fraction. This clonotype originated in a woman aged 30 to 39 in good health. The genes are TRBV27 and TRBJ2-5; 7 bases map to TRBD2. CDR3 region: CATKIGTLAEETQYF. The CDR3 DNA reads as TGTGCCACCAAAATCGGGACTCTAGCGGAAGAGACCCAGTACTTC.